This section outlines one TCR beta chain sequence together with its context. What it binds is unknown. The sample comes from a study of long-term antiretroviral therapy in people with HIV. Regarding the study as a whole: HIV repertoires spanned narrower CDR3 length ranges than controls.

The CDR3 runs to 15 residues. Germline assignment: CDR1 MGHRA and CDR2 YSYEKL. Losses at the gene ends were 4 bases for V and 5 bases for J; bases not matched to a gene: 6. An immunoSEQ assay, version v3.0, was performed at survey level. Sequencing aimed to cover roughly 40,000-55,000 T-cell genomes per sample. Method: immunoSEQ multiplex PCR; TCRdb's copy keeps in-frame clones and lacks some. The data show around 37,000 clones, 85% seen once. Going into DNA extraction, samples held 1-10 million cryopreserved PBMC. Sequenced material: unsorted PBMCs, taken about 3.3 years after starting antiretroviral therapy. This TCR was recovered from a man aged 18 to 29 with HIV. The gene calls are TRBV4-1 and TRBJ1-4; 8 nucleotides align to TRBD1. CDR3 DNA sequence: TGCGCCAGCAGCCGGGAACAGGGGGGGAATGAAAAACTGTTTTTT. Amino acids: CASSREQGGNEKLFF.